This TCR beta chain was sequenced in a study of blood T cell repertoires in COVID-19. Study as a whole: There were acute and convalescent COVID-19 samples, and they came from the United States, Italy and Spain. T cells, B-cell-depleted T cells, or PBMCs provided the cDNA or gDNA that served as material.

Germline trimming cut 5 bases from V and 10 bases from J; bases unmatched to any gene: 13. CDR3 length equals 15 residues. Germline assignment: CDR1 KGHDR and CDR2 SFDVKD. Original data processing: From reference gene primer amplification, estimates of nucleated cell counts were derived. Generated by immunoSEQ multiplex PCR, the TCRdb table keeps only in-frame clones and is missing some. That table is the source of V, J and clone size, and D and trimming were worked out from the DNA. The sample includes approximately 150,000 clones, about 87% of them seen just once. The TCR was taken from a man in his sixties with active or convalescent COVID-19. Specimen: peripheral blood. The V gene is TRBV24-1, the J gene TRBJ2-3; 8 bases map to TRBD1. The CDR3 loop is CATSAGQGPSGAQYF. The CDR3 region has the DNA TGTGCCACCAGTGCTGGACAGGGACCTTCGGGGGCGCAGTATTTT.